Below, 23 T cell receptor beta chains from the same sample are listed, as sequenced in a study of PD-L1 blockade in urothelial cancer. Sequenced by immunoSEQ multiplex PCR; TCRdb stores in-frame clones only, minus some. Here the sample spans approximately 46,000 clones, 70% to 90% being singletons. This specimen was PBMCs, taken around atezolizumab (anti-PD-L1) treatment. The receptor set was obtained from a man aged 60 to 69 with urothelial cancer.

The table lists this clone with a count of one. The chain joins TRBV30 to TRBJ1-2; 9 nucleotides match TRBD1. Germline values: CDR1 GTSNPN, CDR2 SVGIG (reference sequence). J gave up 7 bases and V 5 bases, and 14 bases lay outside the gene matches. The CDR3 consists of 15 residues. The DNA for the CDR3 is TGTGCCTGGGGAAGATGGGTACAGGGGGCGGGTGGCTACACCTTC. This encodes CAWGRWVQGAGGYTF.

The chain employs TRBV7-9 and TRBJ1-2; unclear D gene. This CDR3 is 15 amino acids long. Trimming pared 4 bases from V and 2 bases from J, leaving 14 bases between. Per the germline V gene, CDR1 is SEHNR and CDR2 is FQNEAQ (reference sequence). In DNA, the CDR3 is TGTGCCAGCAGCTCGACACCTGCTCTCAACTATGGCTACACCTTC. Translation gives CASSSTPALNYGYTF.

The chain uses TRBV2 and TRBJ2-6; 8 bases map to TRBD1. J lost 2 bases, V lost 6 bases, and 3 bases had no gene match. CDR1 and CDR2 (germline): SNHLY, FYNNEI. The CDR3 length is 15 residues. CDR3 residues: CASRDRGAGANVLTF. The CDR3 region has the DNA TGTGCCAGCAGAGACAGGGGTGCTGGGGCCAACGTCCTGACTTTC.

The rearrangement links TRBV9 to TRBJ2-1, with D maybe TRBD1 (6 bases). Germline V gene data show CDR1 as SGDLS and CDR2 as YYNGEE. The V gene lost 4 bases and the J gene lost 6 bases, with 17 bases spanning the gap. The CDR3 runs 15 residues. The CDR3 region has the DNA TGTGCCAGCAGCCCCTGGGACACTGCCGCCAATGAGCAGTTCTTC. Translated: CASSPWDTAANEQFF.

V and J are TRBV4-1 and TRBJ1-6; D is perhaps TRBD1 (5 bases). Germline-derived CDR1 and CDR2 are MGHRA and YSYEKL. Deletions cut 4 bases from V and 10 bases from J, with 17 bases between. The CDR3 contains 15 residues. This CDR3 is CASSRGDGNWSPLHF. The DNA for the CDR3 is TGCGCCAGCAGCCGCGGGGACGGTAATTGGTCACCCCTCCACTTT.

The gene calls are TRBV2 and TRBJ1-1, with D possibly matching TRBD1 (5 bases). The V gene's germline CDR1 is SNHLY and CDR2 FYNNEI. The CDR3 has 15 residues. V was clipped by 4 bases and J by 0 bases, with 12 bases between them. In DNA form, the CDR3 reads TGTGCCAGCAGTGGAATAGACAGCATGAACACTGAAGCTTTCTTT. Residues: CASSGIDSMNTEAFF.

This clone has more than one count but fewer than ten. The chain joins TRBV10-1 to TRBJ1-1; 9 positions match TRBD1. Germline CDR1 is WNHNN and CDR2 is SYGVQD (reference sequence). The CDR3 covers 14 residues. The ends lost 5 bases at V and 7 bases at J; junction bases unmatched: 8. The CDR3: CASSSSGQGHEAFF. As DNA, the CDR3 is TGCGCCAGCAGTAGTTCGGGACAGGGACATGAAGCTTTCTTT.

The CDR3 bases are TGTGCCAGCAGCTTAGTGGTGATAGCCGACTATGGCTACACCTTC. Its translation is CASSLVVIADYGYTF. The genes are TRBV7-2 and TRBJ1-2; D remains unclear. CDR1 SGHTA and CDR2 FQGNSA come from the germline V gene. Trimming cost V 1 base and J 3 bases, with 12 bases left between them. The CDR3 has 15 residues.

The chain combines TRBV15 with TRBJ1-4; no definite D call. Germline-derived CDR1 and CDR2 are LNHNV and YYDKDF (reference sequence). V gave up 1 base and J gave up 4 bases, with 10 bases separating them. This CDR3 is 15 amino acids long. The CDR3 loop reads CATSRGGVSNEKLFF. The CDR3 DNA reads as TGTGCCACCAGCAGAGGTGGAGTGAGTAATGAAAAACTGTTTTTT.

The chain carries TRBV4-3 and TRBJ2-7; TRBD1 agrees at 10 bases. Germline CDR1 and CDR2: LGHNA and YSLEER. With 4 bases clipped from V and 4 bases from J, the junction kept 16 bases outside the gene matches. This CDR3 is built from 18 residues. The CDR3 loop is CASSRRYGDRGGGYEQYF. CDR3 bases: TGCGCCAGCAGCCGAAGATATGGGGACAGGGGAGGAGGGTACGAGCAGTACTTC.

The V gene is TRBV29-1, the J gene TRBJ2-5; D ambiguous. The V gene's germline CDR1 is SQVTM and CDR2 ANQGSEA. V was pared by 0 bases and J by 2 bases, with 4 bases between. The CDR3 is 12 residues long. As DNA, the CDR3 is TGCAGCGTTGAAGAGACACAAGAGACCCAGTACTTC. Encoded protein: CSVEETQETQYF.

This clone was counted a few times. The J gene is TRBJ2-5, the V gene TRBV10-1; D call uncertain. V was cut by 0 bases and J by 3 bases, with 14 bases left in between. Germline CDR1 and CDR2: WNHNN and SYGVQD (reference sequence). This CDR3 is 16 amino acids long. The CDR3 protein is CASSESIGTAEETQYF. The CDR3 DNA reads TGCGCCAGCAGTGAGTCCATAGGAACAGCCGAAGAGACCCAGTACTTC.

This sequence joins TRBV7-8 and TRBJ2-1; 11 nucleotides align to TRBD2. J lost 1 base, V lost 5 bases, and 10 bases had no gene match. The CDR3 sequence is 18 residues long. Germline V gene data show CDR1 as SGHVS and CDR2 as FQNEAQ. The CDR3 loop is CASSTPRPSGGSYNEQFF. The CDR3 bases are TGTGCCAGCAGCACCCCTAGGCCTAGCGGGGGGTCCTACAATGAGCAGTTCTTC. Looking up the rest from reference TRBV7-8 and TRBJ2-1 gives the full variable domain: GAGVSQSPRYKVAKRGQDVALRCDPISGHVSLFWYQQALGQGPEFLTYFQNEAQLDKSGLPSDRFFAERPEGSVSTLKIQRTQQEDSAVYLCASSTPRPSGGSYNEQFFGPGTRLTVL.

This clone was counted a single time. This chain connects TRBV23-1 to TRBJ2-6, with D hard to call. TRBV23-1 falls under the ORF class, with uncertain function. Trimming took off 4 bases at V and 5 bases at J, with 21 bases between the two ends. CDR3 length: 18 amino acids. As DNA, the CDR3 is TGCGCCAGCAGTCCTCGGAGTACGCAACAAAGTCGGGCCAACGTCCTGACTTTC. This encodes CASSPRSTQQSRANVLTF.

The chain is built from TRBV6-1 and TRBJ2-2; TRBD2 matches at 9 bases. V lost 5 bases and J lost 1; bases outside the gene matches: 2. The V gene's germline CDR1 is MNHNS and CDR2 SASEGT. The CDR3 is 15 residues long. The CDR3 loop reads CASSLSGGNTGELFF. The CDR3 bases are TGTGCCAGCAGTCTTAGCGGGGGGAACACCGGGGAGCTGTTTTTT.

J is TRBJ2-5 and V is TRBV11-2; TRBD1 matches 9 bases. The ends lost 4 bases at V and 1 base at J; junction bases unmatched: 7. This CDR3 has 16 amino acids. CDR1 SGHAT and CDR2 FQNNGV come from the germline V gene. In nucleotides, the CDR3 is TGTGCCAGCAGCTCCCCACAGGGGGCCCTCCAAGAGACCCAGTACTTC. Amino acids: CASSSPQGALQETQYF.

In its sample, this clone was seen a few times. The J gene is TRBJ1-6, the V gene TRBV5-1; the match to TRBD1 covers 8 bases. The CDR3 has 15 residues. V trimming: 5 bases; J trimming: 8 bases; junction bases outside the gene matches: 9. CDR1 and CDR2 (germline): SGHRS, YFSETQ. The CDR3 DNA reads TGCGCCAGCAGGCCCGGACAGGGTAGTTATTCACCCCTCCACTTT. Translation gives CASRPGQGSYSPLHF.

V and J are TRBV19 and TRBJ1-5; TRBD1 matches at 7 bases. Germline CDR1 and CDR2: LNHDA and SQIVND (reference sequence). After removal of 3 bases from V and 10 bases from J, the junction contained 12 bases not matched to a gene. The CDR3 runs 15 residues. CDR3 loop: CASSIRTGVIRPQHF. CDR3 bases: TGTGCCAGTAGTATCCGAACAGGGGTTATCAGACCCCAGCATTTT.

CDR3 in amino acids: CASEPLSGGAWNEQFF. CDR3 nucleotide sequence: TGTGCCAGCGAACCCCTTAGCGGGGGGGCTTGGAATGAGCAGTTCTTC. This chain uses TRBV5-6 with TRBJ2-1; 11 positions agree with TRBD2. The CDR3 consists of 16 residues. CDR1 is SGHDT, CDR2 YYEEEE, per germline. The ends lost 7 bases at V and 7 bases at J; junction bases unmatched: 13.

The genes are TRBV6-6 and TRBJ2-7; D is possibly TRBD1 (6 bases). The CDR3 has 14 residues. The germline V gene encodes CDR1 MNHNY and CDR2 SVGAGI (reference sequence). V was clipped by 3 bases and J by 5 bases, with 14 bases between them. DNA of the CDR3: TGTGCCAGCAGTTATATGGCAGGGGATAACGAGCAGTACTTC. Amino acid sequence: CASSYMAGDNEQYF.

Here the CDR3 reads CASSFGLGLGLREETQYF. CDR3 DNA: TGTGCCAGCAGCTTCGGTCTCGGACTGGGTCTGAGGGAGGAGACCCAGTACTTC. J is TRBJ2-5 and V is TRBV11-2; the D gene is possibly TRBD2 (5 bases). Trimming stripped 3 bases from V and 5 bases from J, with 25 bases between. Germline-derived CDR1 and CDR2 are SGHAT and FQNNGV. This CDR3 comprises 18 residues. Based on the CDR3 plus reference TRBV11-2 and TRBJ2-5, the full variable domain is EAGVAQSPRYKIIEKRQSVAFWCNPISGHATLYWYQQILGQGPKLLIQFQNNGVVDDSQLPKDRFSAERLKGVDSTLKIQPAKLEDSAVYLCASSFGLGLGLREETQYFGPGTRLLVL.

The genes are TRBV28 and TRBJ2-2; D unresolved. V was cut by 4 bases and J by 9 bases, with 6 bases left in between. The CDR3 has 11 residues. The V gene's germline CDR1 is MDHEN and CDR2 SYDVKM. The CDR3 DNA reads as TGTGCCAGCAGTTCTAGGAGGGAGCTGTTTTTT. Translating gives CASSSRRELFF.

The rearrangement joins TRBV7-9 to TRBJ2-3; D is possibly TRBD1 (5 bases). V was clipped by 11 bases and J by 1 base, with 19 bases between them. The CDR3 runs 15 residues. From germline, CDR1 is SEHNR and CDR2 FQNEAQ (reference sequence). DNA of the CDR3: TGTGCCGTTCCCAGGGCCCTCGCTGGCACAGATACGCAGTATTTT. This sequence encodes CAVPRALAGTDTQYF.